A selection of T cell receptor beta chains follows, all from one sample in a study of cytomegalovirus exposure and HLA in healthy donors. Only in-frame clones appear in the TCRdb table, and some are missing; sequencing was by immunoSEQ multiplex PCR. The data show 180,000 or so clones, about three quarters seen once. Source material: PBMCs. The receptors were gathered from a man over 45 in good health and CMV-seropositive. CDR3s include the opening cysteine and the closing phenylalanine or tryptophan. The order of the fields is D gene, CDR3 length, clone size, J gene, V gene, CDR3 DNA, CDR3 protein. A D gene is named only where the DNA matches it firmly. The size field is filled for only some rows; it gives once, few, many or a size class.

-	16	once	TRBJ1-5	TRBV4-1	TGCGCCAGCAGCCTATTAGGGGTAAATAGCAATCAGCCCCAGCATTTT	CASSLLGVNSNQPQHF
-	14	-	TRBJ1-1	TRBV21-1	TGTGCCAGCAGCAGAGCAGCAGGGGGCACTGAAGCTTTCTTT	CASSRAAGGTEAFF
-	13	-	TRBJ1-3	TRBV6-1	TGTGCCAGCAGTCCAGGTCCCGGAAACACCATATATTTT	CASSPGPGNTIYF
-	13	-	TRBJ1-1	TRBV13	TGTGCCAGCAGGACCGGGTTAGGGAGTGAAGCTTTCTTT	CASRTGLGSEAFF
-	12	-	TRBJ2-7	TRBV2	TGTGCCAGCAGTCGTCGGGACTACGAGCAGTACTTC	CASSRRDYEQYF
TRBD2	18	-	TRBJ2-2	TRBV7-9	TGTGCCAGCAGTTCCCGGAGCGGGGGGGCCTCGGATGCCGGGGAGCTGTTTTTT	CASSSRSGGASDAGELFF
TRBD1	16	-	TRBJ1-4	TRBV5-1	TGCGCCAGCAGCTCCGCCGGACAGGGGCCTAATGAAAAACTGTTTTTT	CASSSAGQGPNEKLFF
-	13	-	TRBJ2-5	TRBV2	TGTGCCAGCAGTTCTCCGTACCAAGAGACCCAGTACTTC	CASSSPYQETQYF
TRBD1	13	-	TRBJ1-2	TRBV5-4	TGTGCCAGCAGTCGGACAGGGACCTATGGCTACACCTTC	CASSRTGTYGYTF
-	16	-	TRBJ1-1	TRBV23-1	TGCGCCAGCAGTCAAGCCGGGAGGCCGGTGCTCACTGAAGCTTTCTTT	CASSQAGRPVLTEAFF
-	12	few	TRBJ2-3	TRBV7-9	TGTGCCAGCAGCCCAGTCACAGATACGCAGTATTTT	CASSPVTDTQYF
-	13	-	TRBJ1-6	TRBV14	TGTGCCAGCAGCCGAATCGAGAATTCACCCCTCCACTTT	CASSRIENSPLHF
-	14	-	TRBJ1-5	TRBV18	TGTGCCAGCTCGAGTGAGCGTAGCAATCAGCCCCAGCATTTT	CASSSERSNQPQHF
-	13	-	TRBJ2-7	TRBV9	TGTGCCAGCAGCGGTGTAAAAGGGGTCGAGCAGTACTTC	CASSGVKGVEQYF
-	14	-	TRBJ1-5	TRBV7-8	TGTGCCAGCACCCAGACAGGAAACAATCAGCCCCAGCATTTT	CASTQTGNNQPQHF
TRBD1	15	-	TRBJ2-5	TRBV9	TGTGCCAGCAGCGTAGCAGGGGGCCCGGGAGAGACCCAGTACTTC	CASSVAGGPGETQYF
TRBD1	15	-	TRBJ2-5	TRBV7-2	TGTGCCAGCACCTTCCAGGGGGCGGGTGTGGAGACCCAGTACTTC	CASTFQGAGVETQYF
-	14	-	TRBJ2-3	TRBV12-5	TGTGCTAGTGGTTTGATATGGCTAGCAGATACGCAGTATTTT	CASGLIWLADTQYF
TRBD2	14	-	TRBJ2-3	TRBV4-1	TGCGCCAGCAGCCAGAAGACTAGCGCAGATACGCAGTATTTT	CASSQKTSADTQYF
TRBD2	19	-	TRBJ2-3	TRBV7-8	TGTGCCAGCAGCTTAGAGACTAGCGCGTTCATATCTAGCACAGATACGCAGTATTTT	CASSLETSAFISSTDTQYF
TRBD1	13	-	TRBJ1-1	TRBV7-9	TGTGCCAGCAGCTTGACAGGGCAGACTGAAGCTTTCTTT	CASSLTGQTEAFF
TRBD1	14	few	TRBJ1-2	TRBV6-1	TGTGCCAGCAGCTTTCCCCGGACAGGGAATGGCTACACCTTC	CASSFPRTGNGYTF
TRBD2	15	-	TRBJ2-5	TRBV27	TGTGCCAGCAGTTTTGGGGGGGATGCCCCGGAGACCCAGTACTTC	CASSFGGDAPETQYF
TRBD1	16	-	TRBJ1-4	TRBV2	TGTGCCAGCAGTGCCACCTACAGGGGCGGTGGGGAAAAACTGTTTTTT	CASSATYRGGGEKLFF
TRBD1	15	-	TRBJ2-7	TRBV11-2	TGTGCCAGCAGCCCGAGGGACAGGGGGACCTACGAGCAGTACTTC	CASSPRDRGTYEQYF
TRBD1	15	-	TRBJ2-3	TRBV5-1	TGCGCCAGCAGCTTCTCGACAGGGGGCTCAGATACGCAGTATTTT	CASSFSTGGSDTQYF
-	15	-	TRBJ1-1	TRBV7-2	TGTGCCAGCAGAACTTCCGGTATCTCGAACACTGAAGCTTTCTTT	CASRTSGISNTEAFF
-	14	-	TRBJ2-3	TRBV30	TGTGCCTGGAGTTCCAGTCCTAGCACAGATACGCAGTATTTT	CAWSSSPSTDTQYF
TRBD1	12	-	TRBJ1-1	TRBV4-1	TGCGCCAGCAGCCAAGTGACAGGGCGAGCTTTCTTT	CASSQVTGRAFF
TRBD1	13	-	TRBJ2-5	TRBV29-1	TGCAGCGTCACGGGACAGTTAAAAGAGACCCAGTACTTC	CSVTGQLKETQYF
TRBD2	17	few	TRBJ2-5	TRBV6-1	TGTGCCAGCAGTGAAGCGCGGGGACTAGCGGGGCAAGAGACCCAGTACTTC	CASSEARGLAGQETQYF
TRBD2	14	-	TRBJ2-7	TRBV7-2	TGTGCCAGCAGCTTAGGGAGCGGGGTCTACGAGCAGTACTTC	CASSLGSGVYEQYF
-	15	-	TRBJ1-1	TRBV5-4	TGTGCCAGCAGACATGACAGGTCATTGAACACTGAAGCTTTCTTT	CASRHDRSLNTEAFF
TRBD1	15	once	TRBJ2-7	TRBV4-1	TGCGCCAGCAGCCAACACAGGGGACCCTCCTACGAGCAGTACTTC	CASSQHRGPSYEQYF
TRBD1	15	-	TRBJ2-7	TRBV4-1	TGCGCCAGCAGCCCCCGGGACAGGGATACGCGTGAGCAGTACTTC	CASSPRDRDTREQYF
TRBD2	15	-	TRBJ2-7	TRBV7-6	TGTGCCAGCAGCTTACGTAGCGGGGGGGACTACGAGCAGTACTTC	CASSLRSGGDYEQYF
TRBD2	16	-	TRBJ2-5	TRBV5-6	TGTGCCAGCAGCTTGTTACGGACTAGCGGACAAGAGACCCAGTACTTC	CASSLLRTSGQETQYF
-	16	-	TRBJ1-6	TRBV18	TGTGCCAGCTCACCACCGATAATTCAAGGAGTTTCACCCCTCCACTTT	CASSPPIIQGVSPLHF
TRBD1	15	-	TRBJ1-3	TRBV5-1	TGCGCCAGCAGCCAGGGGGGTACGAACAAAAACACCATATATTTT	CASSQGGTNKNTIYF
TRBD1	14	-	TRBJ1-2	TRBV18	TGTGCCAGCTCACGAGGACAGGAAAACTATGGCTACACCTTC	CASSRGQENYGYTF